This T cell receptor (beta chain) was observed in a study of blood T cell repertoires in COVID-19. Whole-study context: Sites across the United States, Italy and Spain contributed samples from acute and convalescent COVID-19. PBMCs, B-cell-depleted T cells, or T cells were the source of the cDNA or gDNA that made up the material.

As handled by the study authors: The assay estimated nucleated cells by amplifying reference gene primers. The assay was immunoSEQ multiplex PCR, and TCRdb's table has in-frame clones only and misses some. V and J calls and clone size follow that table, whereas D and trimming were derived from the DNA. The sample lists about 200,000 clones, about three quarters occurring once. Losses at the gene ends were 1 base for V and 2 bases for J; bases not matched to a gene: 8. CDR1 LGHDT and CDR2 YNNKEL come from the germline V gene (reference sequence). This CDR3 is built from 18 residues. J is TRBJ1-6 and V is TRBV3-1 (or the pseudogene TRBV3-2); 7 bases are shared with TRBD1. The source is a woman between 65 and 79 years old with acute or convalescent COVID-19. The sequenced sample consisted of peripheral blood. CDR3 residues: CASSQVTGQDAYNSPLHF. The CDR3 nucleotides read TGTGCCAGCAGCCAAGTGACAGGGCAGGACGCCTATAATTCACCCCTCCACTTT.